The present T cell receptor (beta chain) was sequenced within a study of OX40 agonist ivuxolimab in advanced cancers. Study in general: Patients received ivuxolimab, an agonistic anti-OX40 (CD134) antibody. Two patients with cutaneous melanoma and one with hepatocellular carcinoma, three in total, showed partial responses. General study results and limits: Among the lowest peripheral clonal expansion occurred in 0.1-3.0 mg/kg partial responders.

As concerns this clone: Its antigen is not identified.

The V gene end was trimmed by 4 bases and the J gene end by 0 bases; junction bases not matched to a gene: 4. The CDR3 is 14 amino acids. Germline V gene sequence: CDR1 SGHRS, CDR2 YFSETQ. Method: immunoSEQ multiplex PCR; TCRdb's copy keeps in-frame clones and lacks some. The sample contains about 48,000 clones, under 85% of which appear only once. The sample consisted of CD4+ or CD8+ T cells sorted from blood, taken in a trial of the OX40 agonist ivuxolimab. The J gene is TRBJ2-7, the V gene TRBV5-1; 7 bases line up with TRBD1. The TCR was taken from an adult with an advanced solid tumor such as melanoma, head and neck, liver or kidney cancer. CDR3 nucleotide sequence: TGCGCCAGCAGCCTGGGACAGAGCTCCTACGAGCAGTACTTC. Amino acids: CASSLGQSSYEQYF. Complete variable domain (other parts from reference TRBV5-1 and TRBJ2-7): KAGVTQTPRYLIKTRGQQVTLSCSPISGHRSVSWYQQTPGQGLQFLFEYFSETQRNKGNFPGRFSGRQFSNSRSEMNVSTLELGDSALYLCASSLGQSSYEQYFGPGTRLTVT.